In its sample, the clone carrying this T cell receptor beta chain was seen once. This specimen comes from a study of blood T cell repertoires in COVID-19. Whole-study context: The United States, Italy and Spain were the sources of the acute and convalescent COVID-19 samples. T cells, B-cell-depleted T cells, or PBMCs supplied cDNA or gDNA.

The Seattle patients joined while their infection was active and were tracked longitudinally afterward. Produced via immunoSEQ multiplex PCR; TCRdb's table is partial and in-frame only. In the table there are 250,000 to 350,000 clones, around 85% of which are singletons. The sequenced material came from peripheral blood. This TCR derives from a human donor with COVID-19, enrolled during active disease. The donor label of this sample is uncertain.

CDR3 nucleotides: TGTGCCAGCAGTTTACAGGAGAGCTCCTATAATTCACCCCTCCACTTT. This codes for CASSLQESSYNSPLHF. The chain is built from TRBV2 and TRBJ1-6, with D maybe TRBD1 (5 bases). CDR1 SNHLY and CDR2 FYNNEI come from the germline V gene. V was trimmed by 5 bases and J by 0 bases, leaving 11 bases between them. The CDR3 spans 16 residues.